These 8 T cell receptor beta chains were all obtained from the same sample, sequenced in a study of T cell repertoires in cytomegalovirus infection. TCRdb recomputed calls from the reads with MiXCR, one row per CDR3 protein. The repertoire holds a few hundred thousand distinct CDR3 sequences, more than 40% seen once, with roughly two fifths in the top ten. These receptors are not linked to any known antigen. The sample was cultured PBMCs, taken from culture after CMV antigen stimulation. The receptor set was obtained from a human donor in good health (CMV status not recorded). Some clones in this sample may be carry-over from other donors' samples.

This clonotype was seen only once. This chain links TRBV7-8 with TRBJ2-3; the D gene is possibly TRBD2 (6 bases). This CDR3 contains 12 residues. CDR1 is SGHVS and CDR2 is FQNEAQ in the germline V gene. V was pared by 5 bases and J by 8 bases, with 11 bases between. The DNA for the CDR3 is TGTGCCAGCAGCCTACGCGGGGCTACGCAGTATTTT. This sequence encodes CASSLRGATQYF.

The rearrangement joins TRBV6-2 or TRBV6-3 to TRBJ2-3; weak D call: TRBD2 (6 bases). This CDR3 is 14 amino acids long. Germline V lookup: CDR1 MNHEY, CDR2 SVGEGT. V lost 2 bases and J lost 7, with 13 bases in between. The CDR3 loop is CASSYLRERYTQYF. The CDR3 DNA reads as TGTGCCAGCAGTTACCTACGGGAGCGGTATACGCAGTATTTT.

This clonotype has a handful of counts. In DNA form, the CDR3 reads TGCGCCAGCAGCTTATCTAGCGGGAGCGTCCCAGATACGCAGTATTTT. Translation gives CASSLSSGSVPDTQYF. The chain employs TRBV5-1 and TRBJ2-3, with 10 nucleotides matching TRBD2. CDR1 is SGHRS and CDR2 is YFSETQ in the germline V gene. The J segment lost 4 bases and the V segment lost 2 bases, leaving 7 bases of the junction unmatched. This CDR3 spans 16 amino acids. The variable domain in full, with the rest retrieved from reference TRBV5-1 and TRBJ2-3, is KAGVTQTPRYLIKTRGQQVTLSCSPISGHRSVSWYQQTPGQGLQFLFEYFSETQRNKGNFPGRFSGRQFSNSRSEMNVSTLELGDSALYLCASSLSSGSVPDTQYFGPGTRLTVL.

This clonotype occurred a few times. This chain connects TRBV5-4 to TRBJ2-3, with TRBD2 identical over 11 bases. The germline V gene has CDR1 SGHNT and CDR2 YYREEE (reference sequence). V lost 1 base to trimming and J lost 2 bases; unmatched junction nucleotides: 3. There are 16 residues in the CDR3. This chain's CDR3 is CASSLRLAGITDTQYF. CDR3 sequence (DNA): TGTGCCAGCAGCTTGCGACTAGCGGGAATCACAGATACGCAGTATTTT.

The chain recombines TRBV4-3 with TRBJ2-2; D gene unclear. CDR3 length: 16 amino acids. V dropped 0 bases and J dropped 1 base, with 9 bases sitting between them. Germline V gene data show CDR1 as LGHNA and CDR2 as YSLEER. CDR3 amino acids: CASSQDGRLNTGELFF. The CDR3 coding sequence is TGCGCCAGCAGCCAAGATGGCAGACTGAACACCGGGGAGCTGTTTTTT.

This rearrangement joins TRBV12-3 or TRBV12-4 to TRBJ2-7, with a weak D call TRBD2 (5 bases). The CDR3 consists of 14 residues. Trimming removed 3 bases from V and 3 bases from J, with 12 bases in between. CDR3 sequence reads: CASSLAAANYEQYF. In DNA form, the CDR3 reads TGTGCCAGCAGTTTGGCAGCGGCTAACTACGAGCAGTACTTC.

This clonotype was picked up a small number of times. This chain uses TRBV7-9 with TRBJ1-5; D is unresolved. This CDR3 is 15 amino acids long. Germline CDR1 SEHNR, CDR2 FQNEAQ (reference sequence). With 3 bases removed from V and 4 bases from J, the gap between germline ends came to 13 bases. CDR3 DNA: TGTGCCAGCAGCTTCGGAGAGTCGGGGAATCAGCCCCAGCATTTT. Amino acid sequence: CASSFGESGNQPQHF.

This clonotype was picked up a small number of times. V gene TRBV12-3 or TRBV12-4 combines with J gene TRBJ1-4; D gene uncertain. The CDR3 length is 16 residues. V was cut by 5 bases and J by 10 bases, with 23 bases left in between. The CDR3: CASSLQRAISYGKLFF. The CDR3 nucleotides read TGTGCCAGCAGTCTACAGCGGGCAATCTCTTACGGAAAACTGTTTTTT.